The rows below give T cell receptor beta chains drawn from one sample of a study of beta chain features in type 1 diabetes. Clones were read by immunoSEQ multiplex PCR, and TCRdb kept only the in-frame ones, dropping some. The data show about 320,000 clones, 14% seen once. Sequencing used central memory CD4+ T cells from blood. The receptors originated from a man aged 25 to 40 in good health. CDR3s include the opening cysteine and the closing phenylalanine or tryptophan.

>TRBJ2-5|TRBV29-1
CSARTGTGRETQYF
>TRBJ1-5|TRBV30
CAWSAPPQPQHF
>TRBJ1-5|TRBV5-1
CASSLEGYRNQPQHF
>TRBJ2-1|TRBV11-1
CASSLRQEVVNEQFF
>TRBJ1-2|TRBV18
CASSPPWGAGGYTF
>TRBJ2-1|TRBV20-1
CSATGTKYEVF
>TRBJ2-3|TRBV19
CASSIFLGTGTDTQYF
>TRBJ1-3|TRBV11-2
CASSFQTGNTIYF
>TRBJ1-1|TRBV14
CASSQMEGLRTEAFF
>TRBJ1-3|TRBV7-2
CASSLGSGNTIYF
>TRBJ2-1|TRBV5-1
CASSLATNSWFF
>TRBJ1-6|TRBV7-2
CASSRGSRAAYNSPLHF
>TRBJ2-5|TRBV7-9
CASSLEGTGSIETQYF
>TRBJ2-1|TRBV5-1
CASSLVLAGQGEQFF
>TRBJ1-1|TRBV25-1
CASSGSGTEAFF
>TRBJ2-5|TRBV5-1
CASSFGGRIKETQYF
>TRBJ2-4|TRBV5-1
CASSLGTAETKNIQYF
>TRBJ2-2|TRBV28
CASSSVGELFF
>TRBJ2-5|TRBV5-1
CASSPGNRVEETQYF
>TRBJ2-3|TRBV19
CASSIGWGLSTDTQYF
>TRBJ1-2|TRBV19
CASTLQTGAQGYTF
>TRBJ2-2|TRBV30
CAWSGRGELFF
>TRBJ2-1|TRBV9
CASSVGRSSYNEQFF
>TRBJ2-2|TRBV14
CASTLSAATGELFF
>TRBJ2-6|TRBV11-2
CASSFDGGSGANVLTF
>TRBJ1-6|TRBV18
CASSPYQGSGNSPLHF
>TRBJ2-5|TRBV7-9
CASSSTRGPETQYF
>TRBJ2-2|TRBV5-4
CASSSQTSGRNTGELFF
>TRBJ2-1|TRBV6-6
CASRGTGYNEQFF
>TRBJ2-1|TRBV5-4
CASSQPTGVQLEQFF
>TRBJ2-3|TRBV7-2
CASSAHSGSGADTQYF
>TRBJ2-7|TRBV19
CASSIGTGTISYEQYF
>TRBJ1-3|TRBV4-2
CASSQDERSGNTIYF
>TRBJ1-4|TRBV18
CASSPSRDAGLFF
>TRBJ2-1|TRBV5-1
CASSLEVAGGLNEQFF
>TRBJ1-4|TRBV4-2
CASSHGDRGEEKLFF
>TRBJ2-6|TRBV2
CASQGAFGANVLTF
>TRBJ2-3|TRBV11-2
CASSLAGDSTDTQYF
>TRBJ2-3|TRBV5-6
CASSLKGITDTQYF
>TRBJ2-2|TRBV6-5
CASIRVLAGELFF
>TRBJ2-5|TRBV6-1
CASSAGEETQYF
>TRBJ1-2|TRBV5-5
CASSQMIGQAPNYGYTF
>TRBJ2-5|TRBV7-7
CASSQSGSSKTQYF
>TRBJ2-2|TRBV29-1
CSATLRAANTGELFF
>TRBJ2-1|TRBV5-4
CASSLPHSGAYNEQFF
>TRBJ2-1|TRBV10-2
CASTLAGGPGRQFF
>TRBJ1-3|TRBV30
CAWSGYSGNTIYF
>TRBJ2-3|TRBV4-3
CASSQDRGADTQYF
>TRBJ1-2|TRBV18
CASSRGRRDGYTF
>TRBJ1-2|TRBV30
CAYTTRNYGYTF
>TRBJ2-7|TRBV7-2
CASSLVSGRDYEQYF
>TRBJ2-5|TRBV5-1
CASSSWSGEIRTQYF
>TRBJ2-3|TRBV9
CASSVGLGGRADTQYF
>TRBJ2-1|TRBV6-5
CASSSFVAGGPNEQFF
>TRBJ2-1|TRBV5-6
CASSLGGTIFDEQFF
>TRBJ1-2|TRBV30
CAGYRGFNYGYTF
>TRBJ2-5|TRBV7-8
CASSLRGWRETQYF
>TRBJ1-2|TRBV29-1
CSVVDRDYGYTF
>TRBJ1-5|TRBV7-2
CASSFDPRGQPQHF